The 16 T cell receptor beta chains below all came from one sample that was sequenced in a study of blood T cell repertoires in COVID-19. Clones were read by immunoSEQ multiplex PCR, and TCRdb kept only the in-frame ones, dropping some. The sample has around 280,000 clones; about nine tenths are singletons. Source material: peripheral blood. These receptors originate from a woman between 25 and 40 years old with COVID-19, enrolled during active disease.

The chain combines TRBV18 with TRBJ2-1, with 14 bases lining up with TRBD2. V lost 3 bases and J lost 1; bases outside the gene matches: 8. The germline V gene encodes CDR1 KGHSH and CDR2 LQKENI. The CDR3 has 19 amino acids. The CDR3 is CASSPLTSGGAFSYNEQFF. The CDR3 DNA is TGTGCCAGCTCACCCCTGACTAGCGGGGGGGCCTTTTCCTACAATGAGCAGTTCTTC. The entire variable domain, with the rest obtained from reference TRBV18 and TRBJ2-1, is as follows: NAGVMQNPRHLVRRRGQEARLRCSPMKGHSHVYWYRQLPEEGLKFMVYLQKENIIDESGMPKERFSAEFPKEGPSILRIQQVVRGDSAAYFCASSPLTSGGAFSYNEQFFGPGTRLTVL.

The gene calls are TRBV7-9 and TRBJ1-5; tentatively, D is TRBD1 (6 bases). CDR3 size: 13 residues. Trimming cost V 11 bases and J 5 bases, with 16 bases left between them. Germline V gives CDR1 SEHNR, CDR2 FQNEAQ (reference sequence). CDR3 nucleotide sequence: TGTGCCTCCAGGGGTTTTGGGGATCAGCCCCAGCATTTT. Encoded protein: CASRGFGDQPQHF.

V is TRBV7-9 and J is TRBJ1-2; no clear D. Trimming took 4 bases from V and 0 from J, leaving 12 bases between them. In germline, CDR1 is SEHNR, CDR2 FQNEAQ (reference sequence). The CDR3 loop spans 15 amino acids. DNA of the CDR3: TGTGCCAGCAGCTACCCTCTAAGAACTAACTATGGCTACACCTTC. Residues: CASSYPLRTNYGYTF.

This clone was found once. The CDR3 DNA reads as TGTGCCAGCAGTGAAGGGGACAGGGAAGTGTACGAGCAGTACTTC. It encodes CASSEGDREVYEQYF. The chain couples TRBV6-1 to TRBJ2-7; 9 bases line up with TRBD1. CDR1 is MNHNS, CDR2 SASEGT, per germline. Germline trimming cut 1 base from V and 4 bases from J; bases unmatched to any gene: 5. The CDR3 runs 15 residues.

This CDR3 is CASSDSLGLAVFEQFF. CDR3 nucleotide sequence: TGTGCCAGCAGTGATAGTCTGGGACTAGCGGTTTTCGAGCAGTTCTTC. V usage is TRBV2 and J usage is TRBJ2-1; 11 nucleotides agree with TRBD2. Looked up from germline, CDR1 is SNHLY and CDR2 is FYNNEI. The CDR3 runs to 16 residues. Trimming removed 3 bases from V and 10 bases from J; junction bases left unmatched: 11.

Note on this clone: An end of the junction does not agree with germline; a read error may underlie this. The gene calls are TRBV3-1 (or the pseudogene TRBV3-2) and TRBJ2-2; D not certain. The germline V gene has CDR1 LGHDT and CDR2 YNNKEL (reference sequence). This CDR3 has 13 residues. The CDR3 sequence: CASNQISTGELFF. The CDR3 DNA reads TGTGCCAGCAACCAAATTAGTACCGGGGAGCTGTTTTTT.

The CDR3 loop reads CASSSVATDTQYF. The CDR3 nucleotides are TGTGCCAGTAGTTCGGTAGCCACAGATACGCAGTATTTT. The genes are TRBV19 and TRBJ2-3; D is uncertain. Germline loops: CDR1 LNHDA, CDR2 SQIVND (reference sequence). This CDR3 comprises 13 residues. Trimming stripped 5 bases from V and 2 bases from J, with 8 bases between.

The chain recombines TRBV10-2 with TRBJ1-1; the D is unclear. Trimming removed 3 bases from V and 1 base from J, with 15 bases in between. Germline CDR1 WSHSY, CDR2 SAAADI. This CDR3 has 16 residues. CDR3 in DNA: TGCGCCAGCAGTGACACTCCCGCCGCCCCGAACACTGAAGCTTTCTTT. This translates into CASSDTPAAPNTEAFF.

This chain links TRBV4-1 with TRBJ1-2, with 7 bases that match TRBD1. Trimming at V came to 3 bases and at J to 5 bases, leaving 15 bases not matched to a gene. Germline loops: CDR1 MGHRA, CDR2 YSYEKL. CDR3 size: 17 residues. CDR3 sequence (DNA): TGCGCCAGCAGCCAGGAGCCTAAGACAGGGATGGGGTATGGCTACACCTTC. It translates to CASSQEPKTGMGYGYTF.

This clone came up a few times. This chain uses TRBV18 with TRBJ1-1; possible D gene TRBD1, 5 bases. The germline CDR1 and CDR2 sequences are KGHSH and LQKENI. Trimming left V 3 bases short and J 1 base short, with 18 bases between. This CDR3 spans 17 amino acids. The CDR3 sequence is CASSPAGGREKNTEAFF. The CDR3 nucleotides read TGTGCCAGCTCACCCGCCGGGGGGAGAGAGAAGAACACTGAAGCTTTCTTT.

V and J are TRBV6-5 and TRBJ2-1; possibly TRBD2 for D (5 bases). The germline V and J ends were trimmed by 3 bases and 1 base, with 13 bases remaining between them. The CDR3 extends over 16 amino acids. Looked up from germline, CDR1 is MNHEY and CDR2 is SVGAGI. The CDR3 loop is CASSYMVRGSYNEQFF. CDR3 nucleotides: TGTGCCAGCAGTTATATGGTCAGAGGGTCCTACAATGAGCAGTTCTTC.

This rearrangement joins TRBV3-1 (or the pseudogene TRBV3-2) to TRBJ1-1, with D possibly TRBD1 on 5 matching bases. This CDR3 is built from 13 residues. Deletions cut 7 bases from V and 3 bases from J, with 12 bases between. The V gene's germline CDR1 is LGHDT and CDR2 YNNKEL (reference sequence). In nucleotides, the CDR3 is TGTGCCAGCAACTGGGGGGGGGACACTGAAGCTTTCTTT. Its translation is CASNWGGDTEAFF.

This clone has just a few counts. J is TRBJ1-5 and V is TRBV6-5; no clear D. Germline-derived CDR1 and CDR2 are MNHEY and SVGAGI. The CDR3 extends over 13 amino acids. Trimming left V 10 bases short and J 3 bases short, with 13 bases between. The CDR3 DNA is TGTGCCACCAAACCCGACTACAATCAGCCCCAGCATTTT. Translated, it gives CATKPDYNQPQHF.

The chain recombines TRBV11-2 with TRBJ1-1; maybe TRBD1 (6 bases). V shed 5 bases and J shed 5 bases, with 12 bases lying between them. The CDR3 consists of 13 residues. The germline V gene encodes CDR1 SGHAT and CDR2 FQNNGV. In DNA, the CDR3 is TGTGCCAGCAGCCTTTCCAGGGGTACTGAAGCTTTCTTT. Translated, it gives CASSLSRGTEAFF.

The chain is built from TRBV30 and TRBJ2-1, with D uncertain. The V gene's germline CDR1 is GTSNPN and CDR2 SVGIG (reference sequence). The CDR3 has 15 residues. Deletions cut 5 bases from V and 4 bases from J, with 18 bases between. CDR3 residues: CAWQERGKGYNEQFF. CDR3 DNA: TGTGCCTGGCAAGAGAGAGGTAAAGGATACAATGAGCAGTTCTTC. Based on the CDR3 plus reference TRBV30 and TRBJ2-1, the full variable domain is SQTIHQWPATLVQPVGSPLSLECTVEGTSNPNLYWYRQAAGRGLQLLFYSVGIGQISSEVPQNLSASRPQDRQFILSSKKLLLSDSGFYLCAWQERGKGYNEQFFGPGTRLTVL.

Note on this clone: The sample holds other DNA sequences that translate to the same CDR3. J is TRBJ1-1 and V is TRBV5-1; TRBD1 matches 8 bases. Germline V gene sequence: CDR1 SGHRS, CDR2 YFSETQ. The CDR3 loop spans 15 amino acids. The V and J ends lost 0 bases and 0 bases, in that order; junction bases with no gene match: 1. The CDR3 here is CASSLGQGLNTEAFF. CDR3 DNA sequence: TGCGCCAGCAGCTTGGGACAGGGGCTGAACACTGAAGCTTTCTTT. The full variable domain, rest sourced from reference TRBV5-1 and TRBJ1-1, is KAGVTQTPRYLIKTRGQQVTLSCSPISGHRSVSWYQQTPGQGLQFLFEYFSETQRNKGNFPGRFSGRQFSNSRSEMNVSTLELGDSALYLCASSLGQGLNTEAFFGQGTRLTVV.